Below are 24 T cell receptor beta chains sequenced from a single sample in a study of T cell responses to AZD1222 COVID-19 vaccine. The assay was immunoSEQ multiplex PCR, and TCRdb's table has in-frame clones only and misses some. The repertoire holds 80,000 to 90,000 clones, with around 90% as singletons. Material: peripheral blood, obtained on day 0 of AZD1222 vaccination. Receptor source: an adult in good health.

The chain has TRBV28 and TRBJ1-2; no reliable D call. The CDR3 length is 13 residues. Germline V gene lookup returns CDR1 MDHEN and CDR2 SYDVKM. The V gene lost 6 bases and the J gene lost 8 bases, with 16 bases spanning the gap. DNA of the CDR3: TGTGCCAGCAGCCCCGACGTTCGTAGGGGCTACACCTTC. Its translation: CASSPDVRRGYTF.

The chain recombines TRBV7-9 with TRBJ2-7, with D possibly being TRBD1 (5 bases). CDR1 is SEHNR and CDR2 is FQNEAQ in the germline V gene (reference sequence). CDR3 length: 12 residues. V was pared by 6 bases and J by 4 bases, with 10 bases between. The CDR3 DNA follows: TGTGCCAGCAGTCCGAACAGGTACGAGCAGTACTTC. It is translated as CASSPNRYEQYF.

As DNA, the CDR3 is TGTGCCTGGACGGACGGACAGCCCTACTTTAATGAGCAGTTCTTC. This sequence encodes CAWTDGQPYFNEQFF. V usage is TRBV30 and J usage is TRBJ2-1, with a tentative D call TRBD1 (6 bases). Looked up from germline, CDR1 is GTSNPN and CDR2 is SVGIG (reference sequence). V was pared by 4 bases and J by 7 bases, with 20 bases between. This CDR3 comprises 15 residues. Filled out from reference TRBV30 and TRBJ2-1, the complete variable domain reads SQTIHQWPATLVQPVGSPLSLECTVEGTSNPNLYWYRQAAGRGLQLLFYSVGIGQISSEVPQNLSASRPQDRQFILSSKKLLLSDSGFYLCAWTDGQPYFNEQFFGPGTRLTVL.

V and J are TRBV5-4 and TRBJ2-2; 9 bases match TRBD2. The CDR3 consists of 16 residues. CDR1 is SGHNT, CDR2 YYREEE, per germline (reference sequence). V shed 0 bases, J shed 5 bases, and the junction held 5 bases outside the gene matches. The CDR3 loop is CASSLGGRAWTGELFF. The DNA of the CDR3 is TGTGCCAGCAGCTTGGGCGGGAGGGCCTGGACCGGGGAGCTGTTTTTT.

The chain carries TRBV11-2 and TRBJ1-4; no reliable D call. Trimming took 2 bases from V and 5 from J, leaving 0 bases between them. This CDR3 has 11 amino acids. CDR1 SGHAT and CDR2 FQNNGV come from the germline V gene. As DNA, the CDR3 is TGTGCCAGCAGCTTAAATGAAAAACTGTTTTTT. It specifies CASSLNEKLFF.

On this clone itself: The sample contains more than one DNA sequence encoding this CDR3. The chain has TRBV20-1 and TRBJ2-5, with unresolved D. Germline loops: CDR1 DFQATT, CDR2 SNEGSKA (reference sequence). CDR3 length: 10 residues. The V gene lost 6 bases and the J gene lost 4 bases, with 6 bases spanning the gap. CDR3 protein: CSALRETQYF. In DNA, the CDR3 is TGCAGTGCCCTCCGAGAGACCCAGTACTTC.

The chain employs TRBV30 and TRBJ1-2, with D possibly matching TRBD1 (6 bases). Germline CDR1 and CDR2: GTSNPN and SVGIG (reference sequence). V lost 2 bases to trimming and J lost 7 bases, with 14 bases between them. This CDR3 is 13 amino acids long. Written as DNA, the CDR3 is TGTGCCTGGAGTAAGGGGGATTCAGGTGGCTACACCTTC. Translating it yields CAWSKGDSGGYTF.

This clone was detected once. The chain carries TRBV9 and TRBJ2-2, with D unclear. This CDR3 contains 17 residues. Germline CDR1 is SGDLS and CDR2 is YYNGEE. V lost 2 bases to trimming and J lost 1 base, with 15 bases between them. This CDR3 is CASSVSTSDLNTGELFF. In nucleotides, the CDR3 is TGTGCCAGCAGCGTTTCCACTTCAGACTTGAACACCGGGGAGCTGTTTTTT.

This rearrangement joins TRBV5-5 to TRBJ1-1; D unresolved. Trimming cost V 0 bases and J 1 base, with 13 bases left between them. Germline V gives CDR1 SGHKS, CDR2 YYEKEE (reference sequence). The length of the CDR3 is 16 residues. CDR3 protein: CASSLGLTRANTEAFF. The CDR3, as DNA: TGTGCCAGCAGCTTGGGGCTCACACGGGCGAACACTGAAGCTTTCTTT.

The rearrangement joins TRBV28 to TRBJ1-6; D is unresolved. V lost 3 bases, J lost 4 bases, and 10 bases lay in between. Germline loops: CDR1 MDHEN, CDR2 SYDVKM. This CDR3 has 15 residues. As DNA, the CDR3 is TGTGCCAGCAGTTTTGAAGGGTGGTATAATTCACCCCTCCACTTT. Encoded protein: CASSFEGWYNSPLHF.

The V gene is TRBV11-2, the J gene TRBJ2-7, with D tentatively TRBD2 (6 bases). V gave up 1 base and J gave up 4 bases, with 11 bases separating them. Germline V CDR1 and CDR2: SGHAT, FQNNGV. The CDR3 runs to 14 residues. This chain's CDR3 is CASSLGPGSYEQYF. CDR3 DNA sequence: TGTGCCAGCAGCTTAGGACCCGGGAGTTACGAGCAGTACTTC.

V and J are TRBV7-3 and TRBJ1-6; no firm D call. The germline V and J ends were trimmed by 5 bases and 7 bases, with 12 bases remaining between them. CDR3 size: 14 residues. In germline, CDR1 is SGHTA, CDR2 FQGTGA. The CDR3 coding sequence is TGTGCCAGCAGCCCCACCGGGCAGAATTCACCCCTCCACTTT. As protein: CASSPTGQNSPLHF.

This rearrangement joins TRBV6-2 or TRBV6-3 to TRBJ2-7, with 9 bases identical to TRBD1. The CDR3 sequence is 15 residues long. The junction had 3 bases not matched to a gene; V was cut back by 0 bases and J by 3 bases. Germline-derived CDR1 and CDR2 are MNHEY and SVGEGT. In DNA, the CDR3 is TGTGCCAGCAGTTACTCGGGGACAGGGAGCTACGAGCAGTACTTC. The encoded protein is CASSYSGTGSYEQYF.

The J gene is TRBJ1-4, the V gene TRBV19, with D unclear. V was pared by 1 base and J by 8 bases, with 2 bases between. Germline V gene sequence: CDR1 LNHDA, CDR2 SQIVND (reference sequence). This CDR3 has 11 amino acids. In nucleotides, the CDR3 is TGTGCCAGTAGTATAGGAGAAAAACTGTTTTTT. Amino acid sequence: CASSIGEKLFF.

V usage is TRBV18 and J usage is TRBJ1-4, with 9 bases that match TRBD1. CDR1 KGHSH and CDR2 LQKENI come from the germline V gene. The length of the CDR3 is 14 residues. V dropped 2 bases and J dropped 8; count of bases not matched to a gene: 3. The CDR3 nucleotides are TGTGCCAGCTCACCAGGGACAGGGCAAGAAAAACTGTTTTTT. The encoded protein is CASSPGTGQEKLFF.

The V gene is TRBV2, the J gene TRBJ1-1; tentatively, D is TRBD1 (6 bases). Germline V gene sequence: CDR1 SNHLY, CDR2 FYNNEI. V was pared by 1 base and J by 1 base, with 10 bases between. The CDR3 extends over 15 amino acids. CDR3 sequence: CASSEEGGENTEAFF. The CDR3 bases are TGTGCCAGCAGTGAAGAGGGGGGGGAGAACACTGAAGCTTTCTTT.

The chain employs TRBV9 and TRBJ2-1; 7 positions match TRBD1. Looked up from germline, CDR1 is SGDLS and CDR2 is YYNGEE. Trimming at V came to 3 bases and at J to 7 bases, leaving 7 bases not matched to a gene. This CDR3 comprises 14 residues. The CDR3 loop is CASSASGGLNEQFF. The CDR3 DNA sequence: TGTGCCAGCAGCGCTTCAGGGGGATTGAATGAGCAGTTCTTC.

V is TRBV2 and J is TRBJ2-3; the D is unclear. V shed 3 bases and J shed 6 bases, with 13 bases lying between them. The CDR3 has 14 amino acids. The germline V gene encodes CDR1 SNHLY and CDR2 FYNNEI. The CDR3 region is CASSELASFDTQYF. DNA of the CDR3: TGTGCCAGCAGTGAGTTGGCTAGTTTTGATACGCAGTATTTT.

The chain has TRBV21-1 and TRBJ2-1; the table's D call of TRBD2 was not tested on the DNA. TRBV21-1 is flagged as a pseudogene. This CDR3 spans 16 amino acids. CDR3 sequence: CASTPPAGLVSDEQFF. DNA of the CDR3: TGTGCCAGCACTCCCCCTGCGGGACTAGTCTCCGATGAGCAGTTCTTC.

The chain combines TRBV6-5 with TRBJ2-3, with TRBD2 matching 10 bases. Germline V lookup: CDR1 MNHEY, CDR2 SVGAGI. With 6 bases clipped from V and 1 base from J, the junction kept 4 bases outside the gene matches. The CDR3 totals 15 residues. CDR3 DNA sequence: TGTGCCAGCAGACCGGGACTAGCGCGCACAGATACGCAGTATTTT. Translated: CASRPGLARTDTQYF.

V and J are TRBV3-1 (or the pseudogene TRBV3-2) and TRBJ1-3; D call uncertain. Germline V gives CDR1 LGHDT, CDR2 YNNKEL (reference sequence). The CDR3 runs 14 residues. Deletions cut 2 bases from V and 0 bases from J, with 5 bases between. CDR3 in DNA: TGTGCCAGCAGCCAATCGGCCTCTGGAAACACCATATATTTT. Translation: CASSQSASGNTIYF.

The chain carries TRBV11-1 and TRBJ2-3, with D possibly TRBD1 on 6 matching bases. V lost 4 bases and J 4 bases, leaving 15 bases between the germline ends. This CDR3 spans 15 amino acids. The germline V gene encodes CDR1 SGHAT and CDR2 FQDESV (reference sequence). CDR3 DNA sequence: TGTGCCAGCAGCTCTGCAGGGGATCGGGCAGATACGCAGTATTTT. This translates into CASSSAGDRADTQYF.

The chain links TRBV11-2 to TRBJ2-2, with unresolved D. The germline V gene encodes CDR1 SGHAT and CDR2 FQNNGV. The CDR3 is made up of 14 amino acids. The V and J ends lost 6 bases and 0 bases respectively, with 8 bases between them. The CDR3 is CASRSITNTGELFF. DNA of the CDR3: TGTGCCAGCAGATCCATTACGAACACCGGGGAGCTGTTTTTT.

The chain has TRBV5-5 and TRBJ1-2, with D maybe TRBD1 (6 bases). The CDR3 runs to 16 residues. V lost 5 bases, J lost 0 bases, and 17 bases lay in between. CDR1 and CDR2 (germline): SGHKS, YYEKEE (reference sequence). CDR3 bases: TGTGCCAGCAGTCCCACAGGGATGGGGACTAACTATGGCTACACCTTC. Protein sequence: CASSPTGMGTNYGYTF.